Listed here is a single T cell receptor (beta chain). The target antigen is unknown. The data originate from a study of T-cell memory formation after mild COVID-19. TCRdb reanalysed the 5' RACE reads using MiXCR and keeps one entry per CDR3 protein. The sample yields 540,000 or so distinct CDR3 sequences, 20% seen once. Study observations and caveats: There were some responding clones in pre-infection memory, which suggested that cross-reactive memory had joined. Later expanders leaned toward CD4+, whereas clones contracting from day 15 to 85 were balanced CD4/CD8.

V lost 6 bases and J 4 bases, leaving 12 bases between the germline ends. Germline V gene data show CDR1 as SQVTM and CDR2 as ANQGSEA. There are 12 residues in the CDR3. The TCR was taken from an adult woman who had mild COVID-19 (a few samples of this study predate the infection). Cell type and time point are not known. Sequenced sample: PBMCs or a T cell subset sorted from them (not recorded which). J is TRBJ1-2 and V is TRBV29-1, with a tentative D call TRBD1 (5 bases). CDR3 nucleotide sequence: TGCAGCGTCGCACGACAGTCCTATGGCTACACCTTC. Translated, it gives CSVARQSYGYTF.